The 30 T cell receptor beta chains below were found in one sample sequenced in a study of blood T cell repertoires in COVID-19. Produced via immunoSEQ multiplex PCR; TCRdb's table is partial and in-frame only. Seen here are around 170,000 clones, around 83% observed once, and the top ten hold 6% to 8.5%. The specimen was peripheral blood. These receptors came from an older woman with COVID-19, enrolled during active disease.

V usage is TRBV4-3 and J usage is TRBJ1-2, with D hard to call. There are 14 residues in the CDR3. CDR1 LGHNA and CDR2 YSLEER come from the germline V gene. The germline V and J ends were trimmed by 1 base and 8 bases, with 14 bases remaining between them. In DNA, the CDR3 is TGCGCCAGCAGCCAAGTTTCGGGAACGTTCGGCTACACCTTC. This gives the protein CASSQVSGTFGYTF.

The chain is built from TRBV3-1 (or the pseudogene TRBV3-2) and TRBJ2-5; 8 bases map to TRBD1. This CDR3 contains 15 residues. Germline assignment: CDR1 LGHDT and CDR2 YNNKEL (reference sequence). Germline trimming cut 0 bases from V and 5 bases from J; bases unmatched to any gene: 5. The CDR3 region has the DNA TGTGCCAGCAGCCAAGAGCCCAGGGGGCCGGAGACCCAGTACTTC. Translation gives CASSQEPRGPETQYF.

The V gene is TRBV5-1, the J gene TRBJ2-1, with D possibly matching TRBD2 (5 bases). The CDR3 is made up of 15 amino acids. Germline CDR1 SGHRS, CDR2 YFSETQ. Deletions cut 4 bases from V and 4 bases from J, with 15 bases between. In DNA, the CDR3 is TGCGCCAGCAGCCCCGACGAGGGAGTGTACAATGAGCAGTTCTTC. Translation: CASSPDEGVYNEQFF.

This chain uses TRBV5-6 with TRBJ1-2, with D possibly matching TRBD1 (5 bases). Germline V lookup: CDR1 SGHDT, CDR2 YYEEEE. The CDR3 sequence is 14 residues long. Trimming cost V 6 bases and J 4 bases, with 16 bases left between them. The CDR3 nucleotides read TGTGCCAGCACCACTTGGGGGGTAACCTATGGCTACACCTTC. Protein sequence: CASTTWGVTYGYTF.

This chain joins TRBV18 and TRBJ1-5; 7 positions match TRBD1. The CDR3 covers 15 residues. Per the germline V gene, CDR1 is KGHSH and CDR2 is LQKENI. The J segment lost 3 bases and the V segment lost 3 bases, leaving 5 bases of the junction unmatched. This chain's CDR3 is CASSPMGQNNQPQHF. CDR3 DNA: TGTGCCAGCTCACCCATGGGACAGAACAATCAGCCCCAGCATTTT.

The chain couples TRBV11-2 to TRBJ2-5, with a tentative D call TRBD2 (6 bases). Trimming took off 1 base at V and 4 bases at J, with 19 bases between the two ends. The CDR3 contains 17 residues. CDR1 and CDR2 from the germline V gene are SGHAT and FQNNGV. CDR3 loop: CASSLAGLARVRETQYF. The CDR3 bases are TGTGCCAGCAGCTTAGCGGGGCTAGCGAGAGTAAGAGAGACCCAGTACTTC.

The chain joins TRBV7-6 to TRBJ1-6; 10 bases are shared with TRBD1. This CDR3 contains 14 residues. Germline CDR1 is SGHVS and CDR2 is FNYEAQ. V lost 4 bases to trimming and J lost 7 bases; unmatched junction nucleotides: 1. This CDR3 is CASSSGQGNSPLHF. The DNA for the CDR3 is TGTGCCAGCAGCTCGGGACAGGGGAATTCACCCCTCCACTTT.

The V call is TRBV24-1, the J call TRBJ1-4, with 9 bases identical to TRBD1. Germline trimming cut 3 bases from V and 4 bases from J; bases unmatched to any gene: 5. Per the germline V gene, CDR1 is KGHDR and CDR2 is SFDVKD. The CDR3 length is 16 residues. The CDR3 here is CATSDSLTGGNEKLFF. As DNA, the CDR3 is TGTGCCACCAGTGATAGCCTGACAGGGGGTAATGAAAAACTGTTTTTT.

This chain connects TRBV7-2 to TRBJ2-7; a weak D match, TRBD2 (6 bases). CDR1 and CDR2 from the germline V gene are SGHTA and FQGNSA. The CDR3 loop spans 14 amino acids. V gave up 5 bases and J gave up 0 bases, with 11 bases separating them. The CDR3 here is CASSRDWASYEQYF. CDR3 in DNA: TGTGCCAGCAGCCGGGACTGGGCCTCCTACGAGCAGTACTTC.

The chain has TRBV29-1 and TRBJ1-2, with 9 positions matching TRBD1. CDR1 is SQVTM, CDR2 ANQGSEA, per germline. CDR3 length equals 14 residues. The ends lost 6 bases at V and 4 bases at J; junction bases unmatched: 9. The CDR3 sequence: CSVFTGGRFYGYTF. The CDR3 bases are TGCAGCGTCTTCACAGGGGGCCGGTTCTATGGCTACACCTTC.

CDR3 in amino acids: CASSSQTSGSKNEQFF. The CDR3, as DNA: TGTGCCAGCAGTTCCCAGACTAGCGGGTCAAAAAATGAGCAGTTCTTC. The chain recombines TRBV6-2 or TRBV6-3 with TRBJ2-1, with TRBD2 matching over 10 bases. The CDR3 is 16 residues long. Germline lookup yields CDR1 MNHEY and CDR2 SVGEGT. With V trimmed by 4 bases and J by 7 bases, 10 bases remained unmatched.

The count of this clone is one. The chain has TRBV29-1 and TRBJ2-7, with D unresolved. The V gene's germline CDR1 is SQVTM and CDR2 ANQGSEA. V was pared by 0 bases and J by 2 bases, with 14 bases between. The CDR3 totals 15 residues. The CDR3 loop is CSVEDQLLGPYEQYF. CDR3 nucleotide sequence: TGCAGCGTTGAAGATCAGCTCCTGGGCCCCTACGAGCAGTACTTC.

J is TRBJ2-1 and V is TRBV27; 7 bases match TRBD1. The CDR3 consists of 14 residues. V gave up 5 bases and J gave up 7 bases; unmatched junction bases: 8. Germline V gene data show CDR1 as MNHEY and CDR2 as SMNVEV (reference sequence). The CDR3 sequence: CASSPQGDWNEQFF. The CDR3 DNA sequence: TGTGCCAGCAGTCCCCAGGGGGATTGGAATGAGCAGTTCTTC.

This clone was seen only once. The CDR3 sequence is CASSRGEQFF. CDR3 nucleotide sequence: TGTGCCAGCAGTAGAGGTGAGCAGTTCTTC. The genes are TRBV2 and TRBJ2-1; no reliable D call. V was cut by 5 bases and J by 9 bases, with 5 bases left in between. The CDR3 contains 10 residues. CDR1 and CDR2 from the germline V gene are SNHLY and FYNNEI.

The V gene is TRBV7-9, the J gene TRBJ1-1, with a possible D match to TRBD1 (5 bases). Germline values: CDR1 SEHNR, CDR2 FQNEAQ (reference sequence). V was shortened by 5 bases and J by 2 bases, with 12 bases between the two germline ends. CDR3 length equals 14 residues. The CDR3 loop is CASSHDRSNTEAFF. The CDR3 bases are TGTGCCAGCAGCCACGACAGAAGTAACACTGAAGCTTTCTTT.

This clone was observed a single time. The V gene is TRBV19, the J gene TRBJ2-1, with TRBD2 matching 7 bases. With 7 bases clipped from V and 9 bases from J, the junction kept 15 bases outside the gene matches. Germline V gives CDR1 LNHDA, CDR2 SQIVND (reference sequence). The CDR3 is made up of 15 amino acids. The DNA of the CDR3 is TGTGCCAGTACCTTGGGGGGGAGAACCCTTGGTGAGCAGTTCTTC. Residues: CASTLGGRTLGEQFF.

This clone showed up just once. This sequence joins TRBV5-1 and TRBJ2-1; 7 bases match TRBD1. This CDR3 spans 14 amino acids. Looked up from germline, CDR1 is SGHRS and CDR2 is YFSETQ. J gave up 7 bases and V 4 bases, and 8 bases lay outside the gene matches. This CDR3 reads CASSISGTDNEQFF. In DNA, the CDR3 is TGCGCCAGCAGCATCTCCGGGACAGATAATGAGCAGTTCTTC.

The chain has TRBV18 and TRBJ2-7; TRBD1 agrees at 7 bases. Losses at the gene ends were 4 bases for V and 2 bases for J; bases not matched to a gene: 5. The CDR3 covers 14 residues. The V gene's germline CDR1 is KGHSH and CDR2 LQKENI. The CDR3 region is CASSLGTVAYEQYF. The CDR3 DNA sequence: TGTGCCAGCTCACTAGGGACAGTAGCCTACGAGCAGTACTTC. The full variable domain, completed using reference TRBV18 and TRBJ2-7, is NAGVMQNPRHLVRRRGQEARLRCSPMKGHSHVYWYRQLPEEGLKFMVYLQKENIIDESGMPKERFSAEFPKEGPSILRIQQVVRGDSAAYFCASSLGTVAYEQYFGPGTRLTVT.

This chain joins TRBV29-1 and TRBJ1-1; tentatively, D is TRBD1 (5 bases). The V end was cut by 7 bases, the J end by 3 bases, with 9 bases between. Germline V gives CDR1 SQVTM, CDR2 ANQGSEA. CDR3 length equals 11 residues. The CDR3: CSASGYTEAFF. CDR3 nucleotide sequence: TGCAGCGCTTCAGGGTACACTGAAGCTTTCTTT.

The genes are TRBV2 and TRBJ2-5, with D possibly matching TRBD2 (6 bases). This CDR3 contains 15 residues. The V gene lost 6 bases and the J gene lost 0 bases, with 14 bases spanning the gap. The germline V gene has CDR1 SNHLY and CDR2 FYNNEI. CDR3 DNA: TGTGCCAGCAGATACCAGGGAGGTCACCAAGAGACCCAGTACTTC. Its protein product is CASRYQGGHQETQYF. The full variable domain, completed using reference TRBV2 and TRBJ2-5, is EPEVTQTPSHQVTQMGQEVILRCVPISNHLYFYWYRQILGQKVEFLVSFYNNEISEKSEIFDDQFSVERPDGSNFTLKIRSTKLEDSAMYFCASRYQGGHQETQYFGPGTRLLVL.

J is TRBJ2-7 and V is TRBV6-4, with D unclear. V lost 11 bases and J 2 bases, leaving 13 bases between the germline ends. In germline, CDR1 is MRHNA, CDR2 SNTAGT. The CDR3 has 12 amino acids. In nucleotides, the CDR3 is TGTGCCGCGCTCATACTCGCCTACGAGCAGTACTTC. It translates to CAALILAYEQYF.

The V gene is TRBV5-1, the J gene TRBJ2-1; TRBD2 matches at 11 bases. V trimming: 3 bases; J trimming: 4 bases; junction bases outside the gene matches: 9. Germline V lookup: CDR1 SGHRS, CDR2 YFSETQ. The CDR3 is made up of 17 amino acids. CDR3 residues: CASSSASGTSGYNEQFF. The CDR3 nucleotides are TGCGCCAGCAGCTCCGCTTCCGGGACTAGCGGATACAATGAGCAGTTCTTC.

The V call is TRBV24-1, the J call TRBJ2-1, with D possibly TRBD1 on 7 matching bases. Trimming took 11 bases from V and 6 from J, leaving 16 bases between them. The germline V gene encodes CDR1 KGHDR and CDR2 SFDVKD. This CDR3 spans 13 amino acids. In nucleotides, the CDR3 is TGTGCCAGCGGGACAGAAGTTGGCAATGAGCAGTTCTTC. This gives the protein CASGTEVGNEQFF.

The chain links TRBV7-2 to TRBJ1-2; 7 nucleotides match TRBD1. Germline loops: CDR1 SGHTA, CDR2 FQGNSA. After removal of 5 bases from V and 5 bases from J, the junction contained 11 bases not matched to a gene. There are 15 residues in the CDR3. The CDR3 loop is CASSARQGPGYGYTF. CDR3 nucleotide sequence: TGTGCCAGCAGCGCTCGACAGGGCCCGGGGTATGGCTACACCTTC.

V usage is TRBV10-1 and J usage is TRBJ2-3; perhaps TRBD2 as D (6 bases). In germline, CDR1 is WNHNN, CDR2 SYGVQD (reference sequence). The CDR3 spans 16 residues. V dropped 2 bases and J dropped 4 bases, with 16 bases sitting between them. For the CDR3, the DNA is TGCGCCAGCAGTGAGGAGGGTTTAGGGGAGGCAGATACGCAGTATTTT. It translates to CASSEEGLGEADTQYF.

The V and J genes are TRBV27 and TRBJ2-2; TRBD2 is a possible D gene (6 bases). Germline V gene lookup returns CDR1 MNHEY and CDR2 SMNVEV (reference sequence). The V end was cut by 5 bases, the J end by 5 bases, with 12 bases between. CDR3 length equals 14 residues. The CDR3 region has the DNA TGTGCCAGCAGTGAAGGGAGGTTTACCGGGGAGCTGTTTTTT. Translation: CASSEGRFTGELFF.

V usage is TRBV6-5 and J usage is TRBJ1-5; possibly TRBD1 for D (5 bases). The CDR3 loop spans 13 amino acids. V was pared by 4 bases and J by 4 bases, with 8 bases between. CDR1 and CDR2 from the germline V gene are MNHEY and SVGAGI. The chain's CDR3 is CASSFKGNQPQHF. The CDR3, as DNA: TGTGCCAGCAGTTTTAAGGGGAATCAGCCCCAGCATTTT.

This clone was seen a single time. The chain uses TRBV7-3 and TRBJ2-2; 10 bases are shared with TRBD2. With 4 bases clipped from V and 5 bases from J, the junction kept 7 bases outside the gene matches. CDR3 length: 16 residues. CDR1 and CDR2 from the germline V gene are SGHTA and FQGTGA. The CDR3 DNA reads as TGTGCCAGCAGCTCCCAAGCGGGAGGGTGGACCGGGGAGCTGTTTTTT. It is translated as CASSSQAGGWTGELFF. The whole variable domain, filled in from reference TRBV7-3 and TRBJ2-2, reads GAGVSQTPSNKVTEKGKYVELRCDPISGHTALYWYRQSLGQGPEFLIYFQGTGAADDSGLPNDRFFAVRPEGSVSTLKIQRTERGDSAVYLCASSSQAGGWTGELFFGEGSRLTVL.

Details on this clone: The germline gene is not matched at one end of the junction; a read error may be the cause. The V call is TRBV5-4, the J call TRBJ2-1, with D possibly matching TRBD2 (6 bases). The CDR3 totals 15 residues. Germline CDR1 reads SGHNT; CDR2 reads YYREEE (reference sequence). CDR3 region: CASSRDSFSNNEQFF. The DNA for the CDR3 is TGTGCCAGCAGCCGGGACTCCTTCTCCAACAATGAGCAGTTCTTC.

V and J are TRBV18 and TRBJ2-7, with 8 bases matching TRBD2. V lost 3 bases and J lost 6; bases outside the gene matches: 13. CDR1 is KGHSH and CDR2 is LQKENI in the germline V gene. This CDR3 comprises 16 residues. CDR3 nucleotide sequence: TGTGCCAGCTCACCGCCAACGAGCGGGAGCTTACTCGAGCAGTACTTC. The encoded protein is CASSPPTSGSLLEQYF.